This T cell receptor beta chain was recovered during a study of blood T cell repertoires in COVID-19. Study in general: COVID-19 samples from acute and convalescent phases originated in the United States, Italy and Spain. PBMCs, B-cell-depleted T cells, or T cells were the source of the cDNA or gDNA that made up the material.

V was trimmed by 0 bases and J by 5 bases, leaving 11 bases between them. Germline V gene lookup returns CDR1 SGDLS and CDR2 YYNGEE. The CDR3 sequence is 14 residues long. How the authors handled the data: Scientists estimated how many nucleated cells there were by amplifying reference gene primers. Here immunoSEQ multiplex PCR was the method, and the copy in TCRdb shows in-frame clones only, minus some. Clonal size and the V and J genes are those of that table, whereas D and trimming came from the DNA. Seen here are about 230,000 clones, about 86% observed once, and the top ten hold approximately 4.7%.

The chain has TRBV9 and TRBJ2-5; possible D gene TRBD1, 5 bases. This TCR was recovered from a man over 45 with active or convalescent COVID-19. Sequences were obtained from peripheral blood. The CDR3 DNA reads TGTGCCAGCAGCGTAGGCTTGGGGCGGGAGACCCAGTACTTC. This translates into CASSVGLGRETQYF.